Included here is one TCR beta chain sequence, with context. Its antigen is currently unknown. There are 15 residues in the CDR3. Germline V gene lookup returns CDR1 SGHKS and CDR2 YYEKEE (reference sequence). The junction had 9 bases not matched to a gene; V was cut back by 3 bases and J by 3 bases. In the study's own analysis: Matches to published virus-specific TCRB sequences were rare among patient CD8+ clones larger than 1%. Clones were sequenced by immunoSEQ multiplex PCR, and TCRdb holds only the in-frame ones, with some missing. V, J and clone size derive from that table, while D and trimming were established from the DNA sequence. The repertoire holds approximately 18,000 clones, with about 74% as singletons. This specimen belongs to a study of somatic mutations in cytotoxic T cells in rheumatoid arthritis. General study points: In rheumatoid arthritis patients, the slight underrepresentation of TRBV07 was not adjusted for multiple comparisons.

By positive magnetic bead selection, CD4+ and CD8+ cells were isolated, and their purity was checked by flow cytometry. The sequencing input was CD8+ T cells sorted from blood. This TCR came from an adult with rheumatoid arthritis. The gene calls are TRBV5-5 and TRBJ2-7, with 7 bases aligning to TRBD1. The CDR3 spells CASSSGTEHYYEQYF. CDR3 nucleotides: TGTGCCAGCAGCTCCGGGACAGAGCACTACTACGAGCAGTACTTC.